The clone carrying this T cell receptor (beta chain) was seen only a few times. The antigen remains undetermined. These data are taken from a study of CD8 T cells in ankylosing spondylitis. Study outcomes and limitations: Eight highly homologous variants formed a TCR beta motif that appeared characteristic of ankylosing spondylitis blood. There was reportedly significant enrichment of clones that were disease-linked in matched ankylosing spondylitis synovial fluid. Peripheral blood held disease-linked clones only at relatively low frequency, and these were CD8+.

This CDR3 comprises 13 residues. Germline lookup yields CDR1 LGHDT and CDR2 YNNKEL (reference sequence). Trimming took 7 bases from V and 12 from J; bases not matched to a gene: 10. Construction of TCR beta libraries was performed using quantitative 5'-RACE with molecular barcodes. MiXCR, applied by TCRdb to the 5' RACE reads, yields one record per CDR3 protein. The sample has 250,000 to 350,000 distinct CDR3 sequences; less than 25% are singletons. The chain carries TRBV3-1 and TRBJ2-5, with 11 bases matching TRBD2. The sequence came from a female donor with ankylosing spondylitis or in good health (not recorded which). The sequenced material came from blood, either unsorted or a sorted T cell fraction (not recorded which). The DNA of the CDR3 is TGTGCCAGCACCACTAGCGGGAGAGTAGGAGAGTACTTC. Its translation: CASTTSGRVGEYF.